Shown below are 19 T cell receptor beta chains from a single sample sequenced in a study of blood T cell repertoires in COVID-19. The assay was immunoSEQ multiplex PCR, and TCRdb's table has in-frame clones only and misses some. The table has 95,000 to 150,000 clones, about four fifths seen once; the top ten hold approximately 4.9%. Sample: peripheral blood. The receptors here all came from an older woman with acute or convalescent COVID-19.

The chain is built from TRBV3-1 (or the pseudogene TRBV3-2) and TRBJ2-7; D may be TRBD2 (6 bases). Between the trimmed V and J ends, which lost 5 bases and 4 bases, there was a span of 27 bases. Germline CDR1 is LGHDT and CDR2 is YNNKEL (reference sequence). The CDR3 runs to 18 residues. CDR3 nucleotides: TGTGCCAGCAGCGAGAAATCTCGGTCCGGGCAGGGACTTTACGAGCAGTACGTC. It is translated as CASSEKSRSGQGLYEQYV.

The chain employs TRBV15 and TRBJ1-4; 8 bases match TRBD1. CDR1 is LNHNV, CDR2 YYDKDF, per germline (reference sequence). CDR3 length: 13 amino acids. V dropped 8 bases and J dropped 7; count of bases not matched to a gene: 6. The CDR3 spells CATSGQGFEKLFF. In DNA form, the CDR3 reads TGTGCCACCTCCGGACAGGGCTTTGAAAAACTGTTTTTT.

This chain links TRBV7-6 with TRBJ1-1, with D possibly TRBD1 on 5 matching bases. CDR1 and CDR2 from the germline V gene are SGHVS and FNYEAQ. With 4 bases removed from V and 1 base from J, the gap between germline ends came to 10 bases. The CDR3 runs to 14 residues. CDR3 sequence reads: CASSSGQQNTEAFF. CDR3 DNA: TGTGCCAGCAGCTCCGGACAACAGAACACTGAAGCTTTCTTT. Together with reference TRBV7-6 and TRBJ1-1, the CDR3 gives the full variable domain: GAGVSQSPRYKVTKRGQDVALRCDPISGHVSLYWYRQALGQGPEFLTYFNYEAQQDKSGLPNDRFSAERPEGSISTLTIQRTEQRDSAMYRCASSSGQQNTEAFFGQGTRLTVV.

The V call is TRBV30, the J call TRBJ1-6, with TRBD1 as a possible D gene (5 bases). This CDR3 region has 12 residues. The germline V and J ends were trimmed by 4 bases and 9 bases, with 10 bases remaining between them. Germline assignment: CDR1 GTSNPN and CDR2 SVGIG (reference sequence). CDR3 in amino acids: CAWNFRVSPLHF. The CDR3 bases are TGTGCCTGGAATTTCAGGGTTTCACCCCTCCACTTT.

The gene calls are TRBV6-5 and TRBJ1-1; D is ambiguous. The CDR3 covers 15 residues. V lost 5 bases, J lost 3 bases, and 16 bases lay in between. In germline, CDR1 is MNHEY, CDR2 SVGAGI. CDR3 nucleotide sequence: TGTGCCAGCAGTCCTCTAATTCAGCGGGACACTGAAGCTTTCTTT. This translates into CASSPLIQRDTEAFF.

This clone is a singleton in its sample. V and J are TRBV7-6 and TRBJ1-4; TRBD1 matches 8 bases. With 1 base clipped from V and 5 bases from J, the junction kept 6 bases outside the gene matches. Germline V gene sequence: CDR1 SGHVS, CDR2 FNYEAQ. The CDR3 totals 16 residues. The DNA of the CDR3 is TGTGCCAGCAGCTTAGAAGCGGGGACAGGAAATGAAAAACTGTTTTTT. This codes for CASSLEAGTGNEKLFF.

The chain has TRBV30 and TRBJ2-5; TRBD2 aligns across 11 bases. This CDR3 has 14 amino acids. The V and J ends lost 6 bases and 2 bases, in that order; junction bases with no gene match: 5. Germline V CDR1 and CDR2: GTSNPN, SVGIG (reference sequence). The CDR3 region is CACSGGAGQETQYF. In DNA form, the CDR3 reads TGTGCCTGTAGCGGGGGGGCCGGGCAAGAGACCCAGTACTTC.

This chain connects TRBV11-2 to TRBJ1-2; D unclear. The CDR3 has 14 amino acids. Trimming took 1 base from V and 2 from J, leaving 8 bases between them. Germline CDR1 reads SGHAT; CDR2 reads FQNNGV. CDR3 region: CASSLGRVNYGYTF. The CDR3 nucleotides are TGTGCCAGCAGCTTAGGTAGAGTCAACTATGGCTACACCTTC.

The genes are TRBV5-6 and TRBJ2-5; 11 positions agree with TRBD2. The V segment lost 1 base and the J segment 5 bases; nucleotides outside the gene matches: 4. This CDR3 is 15 amino acids long. The germline CDR1 and CDR2 sequences are SGHDT and YYEEEE. The CDR3 is CASSLRLAGGETQYF. The DNA for the CDR3 is TGTGCCAGCAGCTTGAGGCTAGCGGGGGGTGAGACCCAGTACTTC.

This clone showed up just a few times. The chain recombines TRBV5-4 with TRBJ2-3, with D perhaps matching TRBD1 (5 bases). Germline CDR1 is SGHNT and CDR2 is YYREEE (reference sequence). With 1 base removed from V and 4 bases from J, the gap between germline ends came to 7 bases. There are 13 residues in the CDR3. In DNA form, the CDR3 reads TGTGCCAGCAGCTTGTGGGGCCCAGATACGCAGTATTTT. Its protein is CASSLWGPDTQYF.

The rearrangement uses TRBV9 and TRBJ1-3; D gene unclear. Deletions cut 0 bases from V and 0 bases from J, with 10 bases between. CDR1 is SGDLS and CDR2 is YYNGEE in the germline V gene. The CDR3 has 16 amino acids. CDR3 protein: CASSVGIRSSGNTIYF. Written as DNA, the CDR3 is TGTGCCAGCAGCGTAGGTATACGCAGCTCTGGAAACACCATATATTTT.

This clone has more than one count but fewer than ten. The V gene is TRBV7-6, the J gene TRBJ2-1, with TRBD2 identical over 12 bases. Germline values: CDR1 SGHVS, CDR2 FNYEAQ. The junction had 17 bases not matched to a gene; V was cut back by 6 bases and J by 8 bases. The CDR3 contains 18 residues. In DNA form, the CDR3 reads TGTGCCAGCAGTTACGAAGGGCTAGCGGGGGGGCATGGCGATGAGCAGTTCTTC. It translates to CASSYEGLAGGHGDEQFF.

This clone was counted only a few times. This sequence joins TRBV7-2 and TRBJ2-5; the D gene is possibly TRBD2 (5 bases). This CDR3 has 13 amino acids. CDR1 is SGHTA, CDR2 FQGNSA, per germline. Trimming removed 5 bases at V and 5 bases at J, with 12 bases between. In DNA form, the CDR3 reads TGTGCCAGCAGCCGTCCGGGGATGGAGACCCAGTACTTC. Its translation is CASSRPGMETQYF. Filled out from reference TRBV7-2 and TRBJ2-5, the complete variable domain reads GAGVSQSPSNKVTEKGKDVELRCDPISGHTALYWYRQSLGQGLEFLIYFQGNSAPDKSGLPSDRFSAERTGGSVSTLTIQRTQQEDSAVYLCASSRPGMETQYFGPGTRLLVL.

The rearrangement links TRBV6-5 to TRBJ1-3; D ambiguous. Germline loops: CDR1 MNHEY, CDR2 SVGAGI. The CDR3 extends over 12 amino acids. Trimming cost V 5 bases and J 4 bases, with 6 bases left between them. The CDR3 bases are TGTGCCAGCAGTCTGCAGGGAAACACCATATATTTT. Its protein is CASSLQGNTIYF.

This sequence joins TRBV6-6 and TRBJ1-1, with D possibly TRBD1 on 6 matching bases. Germline V gene lookup returns CDR1 MNHNY and CDR2 SVGAGI (reference sequence). The CDR3 loop spans 13 amino acids. V was clipped by 6 bases and J by 3 bases, with 11 bases between them. The CDR3 DNA reads as TGTGCCAGCAGGACAGGAGGTTACACTGAAGCTTTCTTT. It codes for CASRTGGYTEAFF.

The chain uses TRBV18 and TRBJ2-2, with 7 bases fitting TRBD1. CDR1 and CDR2 (germline): KGHSH, LQKENI. J was trimmed by 12 bases and V by 6 bases; bases with no gene match: 10. CDR3 length equals 13 residues. The CDR3 nucleotides are TGTGCCAGCTCCAGTTCGGGACAGAGGAAGCTGTTTTTT. Translation: CASSSSGQRKLFF. Drawing the rest from reference TRBV18 and TRBJ2-2, the complete variable domain is NAGVMQNPRHLVRRRGQEARLRCSPMKGHSHVYWYRQLPEEGLKFMVYLQKENIIDESGMPKERFSAEFPKEGPSILRIQQVVRGDSAAYFCASSSSGQRKLFFGEGSRLTVL.

V is TRBV4-2 and J is TRBJ1-2, with no clear D. Between the trimmed V and J ends, which lost 0 bases and 3 bases, there was a span of 11 bases. The CDR3 totals 15 residues. Germline V gene sequence: CDR1 LGHNA, CDR2 YNFKEQ. The CDR3 nucleotides are TGTGCCAGCAGCCAAGAGTCGGCGGGCCACTATGGCTACACCTTC. This encodes CASSQESAGHYGYTF.

The gene calls are TRBV24-1 and TRBJ1-2; D is possibly TRBD1 (6 bases). The CDR3 spans 14 residues. Per the germline V gene, CDR1 is KGHDR and CDR2 is SFDVKD. Trimming stripped 3 bases from V and 4 bases from J, with 11 bases between. This CDR3 is CATSDAGQSYGYTF. The CDR3 DNA reads as TGTGCCACCAGTGATGCTGGACAGAGCTATGGCTACACCTTC.

CDR3 DNA: TGTGCCAGCTCGGAGACTAGCCAGAGTCGAGAGACCCAGTACTTC. This encodes CASSETSQSRETQYF. This rearrangement joins TRBV18 to TRBJ2-5; 7 positions agree with TRBD2. The V gene's germline CDR1 is KGHSH and CDR2 LQKENI. This CDR3 is 15 amino acids long. V lost 6 bases, J lost 4 bases, and 11 bases stayed unmatched.